This T cell receptor (beta chain) was sequenced for a study of blood T cell repertoires in COVID-19. In the study overall: From the United States, Italy and Spain came samples of acute and convalescent COVID-19.

Germline CDR1 and CDR2: MNHEY and SMNVEV (reference sequence). The V gene lost 3 bases and the J gene lost 6 bases, with 15 bases spanning the gap. This CDR3 comprises 15 residues. The method was immunoSEQ multiplex PCR; TCRdb's version includes in-frame clones alone and lacks a portion of them. The table lists 180,000 or so clones, roughly 80% of them singletons. The clonotype was recovered from a woman aged 40-49 years with COVID-19, enrolled during active disease. Material for sequencing was peripheral blood. V and J are TRBV27 and TRBJ2-1; D is perhaps TRBD2 (5 bases). This CDR3 is CASSFRGSAGNEQFF. The DNA for the CDR3 is TGTGCCAGCAGTTTCCGTGGGAGCGCCGGCAATGAGCAGTTCTTC.